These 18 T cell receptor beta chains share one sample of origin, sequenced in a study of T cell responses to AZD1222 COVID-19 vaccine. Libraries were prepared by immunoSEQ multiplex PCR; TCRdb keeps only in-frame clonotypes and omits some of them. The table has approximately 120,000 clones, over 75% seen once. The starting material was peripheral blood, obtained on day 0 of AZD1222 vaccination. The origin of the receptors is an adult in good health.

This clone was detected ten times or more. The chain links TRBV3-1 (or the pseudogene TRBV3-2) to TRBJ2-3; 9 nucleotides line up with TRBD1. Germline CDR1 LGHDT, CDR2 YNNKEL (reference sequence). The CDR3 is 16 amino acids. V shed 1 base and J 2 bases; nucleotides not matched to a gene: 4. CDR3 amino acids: CASSQAGTGNTDTQYF. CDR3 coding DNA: TGTGCCAGCAGCCAAGCCGGGACAGGGAACACAGATACGCAGTATTTT.

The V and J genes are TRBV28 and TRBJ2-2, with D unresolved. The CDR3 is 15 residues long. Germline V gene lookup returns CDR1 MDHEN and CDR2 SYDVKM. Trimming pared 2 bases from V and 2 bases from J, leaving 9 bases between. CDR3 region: CASSLGSINTGELFF. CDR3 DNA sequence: TGTGCCAGCAGTTTAGGGTCCATTAACACCGGGGAGCTGTTTTTT.

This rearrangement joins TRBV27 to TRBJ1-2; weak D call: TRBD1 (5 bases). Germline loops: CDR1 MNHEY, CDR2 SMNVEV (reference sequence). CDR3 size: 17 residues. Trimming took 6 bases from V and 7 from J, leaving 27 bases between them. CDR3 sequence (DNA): TGTGCCAGCAGCTTCACGTCGACAGTGAAGGGTTCGCGTGGCTACACCTTC. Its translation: CASSFTSTVKGSRGYTF.

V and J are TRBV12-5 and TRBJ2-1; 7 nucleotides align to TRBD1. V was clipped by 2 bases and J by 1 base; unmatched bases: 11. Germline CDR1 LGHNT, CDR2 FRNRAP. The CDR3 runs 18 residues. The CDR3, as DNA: TGTGCTAGTGGTTTGTTCCAGGGGGAGCTCATATCCTACAATGAGCAGTTCTTC. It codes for CASGLFQGELISYNEQFF.

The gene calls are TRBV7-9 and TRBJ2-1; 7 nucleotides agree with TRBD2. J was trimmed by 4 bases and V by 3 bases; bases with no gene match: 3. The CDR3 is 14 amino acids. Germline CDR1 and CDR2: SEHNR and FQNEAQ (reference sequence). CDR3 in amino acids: CASSFLAEYNEQFF. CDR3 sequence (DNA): TGTGCCAGCAGCTTCCTAGCGGAGTACAATGAGCAGTTCTTC.

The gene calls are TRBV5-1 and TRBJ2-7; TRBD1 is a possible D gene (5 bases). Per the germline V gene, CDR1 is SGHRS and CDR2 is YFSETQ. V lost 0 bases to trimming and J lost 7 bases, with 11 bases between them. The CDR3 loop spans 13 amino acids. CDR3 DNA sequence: TGCGCCAGCAGCTTGGGGCAGGGCGGAGAGCAGTACTTC. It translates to CASSLGQGGEQYF. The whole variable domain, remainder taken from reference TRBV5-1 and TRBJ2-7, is KAGVTQTPRYLIKTRGQQVTLSCSPISGHRSVSWYQQTPGQGLQFLFEYFSETQRNKGNFPGRFSGRQFSNSRSEMNVSTLELGDSALYLCASSLGQGGEQYFGPGTRLTVT.

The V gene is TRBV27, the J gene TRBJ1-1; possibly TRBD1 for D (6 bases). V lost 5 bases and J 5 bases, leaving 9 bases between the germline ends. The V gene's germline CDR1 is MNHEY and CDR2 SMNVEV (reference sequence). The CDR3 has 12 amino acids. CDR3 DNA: TGTGCCAGCAGTGAGGGGGGGACTGAAGCTTTCTTT. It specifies CASSEGGTEAFF.

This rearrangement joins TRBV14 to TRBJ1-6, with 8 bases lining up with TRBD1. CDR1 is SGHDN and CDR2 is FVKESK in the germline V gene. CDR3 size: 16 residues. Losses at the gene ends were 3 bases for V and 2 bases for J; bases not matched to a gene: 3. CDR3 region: CASSQKTGAYNSPLHF. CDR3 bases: TGTGCCAGCAGCCAGAAGACAGGGGCCTATAATTCACCCCTCCACTTT. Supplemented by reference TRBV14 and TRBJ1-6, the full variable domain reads EAGVTQFPSHSVIEKGQTVTLRCDPISGHDNLYWYRRVMGKEIKFLLHFVKESKQDESGMPNNRFLAERTGGTYSTLKVQPAELEDSGVYFCASSQKTGAYNSPLHFGNGTRLTVT.

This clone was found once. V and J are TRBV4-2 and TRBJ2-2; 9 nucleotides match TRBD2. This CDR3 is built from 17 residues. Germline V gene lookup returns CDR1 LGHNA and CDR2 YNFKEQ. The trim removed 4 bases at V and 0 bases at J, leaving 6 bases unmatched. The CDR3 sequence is CASSPRASGANTGELFF. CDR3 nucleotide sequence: TGTGCCAGCAGCCCTAGGGCTAGCGGGGCGAACACCGGGGAGCTGTTTTTT.

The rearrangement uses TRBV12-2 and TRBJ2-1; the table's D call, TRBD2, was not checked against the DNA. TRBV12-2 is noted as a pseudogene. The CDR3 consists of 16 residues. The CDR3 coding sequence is TGTGCAAGTCGCTTAGATTGCGGGGGATCCTACAATGAGCAGTTCTTC. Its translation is CASRLDCGGSYNEQFF.

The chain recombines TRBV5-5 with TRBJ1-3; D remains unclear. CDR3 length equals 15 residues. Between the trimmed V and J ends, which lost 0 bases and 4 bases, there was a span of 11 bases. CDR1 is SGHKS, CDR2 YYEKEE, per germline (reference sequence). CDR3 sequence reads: CASSLELLTGNTIYF. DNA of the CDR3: TGTGCCAGCAGCTTGGAGCTGTTAACCGGAAACACCATATATTTT.

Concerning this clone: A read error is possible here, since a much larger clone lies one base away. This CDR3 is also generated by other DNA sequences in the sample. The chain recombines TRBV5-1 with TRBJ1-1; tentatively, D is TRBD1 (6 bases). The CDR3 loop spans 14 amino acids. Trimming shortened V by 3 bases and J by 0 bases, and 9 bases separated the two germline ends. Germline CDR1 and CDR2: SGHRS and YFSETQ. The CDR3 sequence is CASSSGQLNTEAFF. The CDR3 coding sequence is TGCGCCAGCAGCTCTGGACAGCTGAACACTGAAGCTTTCTTT.

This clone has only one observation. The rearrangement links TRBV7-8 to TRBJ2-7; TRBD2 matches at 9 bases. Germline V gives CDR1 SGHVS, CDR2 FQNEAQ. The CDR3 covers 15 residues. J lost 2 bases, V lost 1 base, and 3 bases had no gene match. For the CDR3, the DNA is TGTGCCAGCAGCTTAGAGCGGGGGGAAGCCTACGAGCAGTACTTC. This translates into CASSLERGEAYEQYF. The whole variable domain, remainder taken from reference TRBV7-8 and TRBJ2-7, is GAGVSQSPRYKVAKRGQDVALRCDPISGHVSLFWYQQALGQGPEFLTYFQNEAQLDKSGLPSDRFFAERPEGSVSTLKIQRTQQEDSAVYLCASSLERGEAYEQYFGPGTRLTVT.

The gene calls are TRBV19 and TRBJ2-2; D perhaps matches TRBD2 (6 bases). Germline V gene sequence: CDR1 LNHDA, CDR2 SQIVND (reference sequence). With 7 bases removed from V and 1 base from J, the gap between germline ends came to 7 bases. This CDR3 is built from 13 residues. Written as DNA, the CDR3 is TGTGCCAGTATCGGGGGGAACACCGGGGAGCTGTTTTTT. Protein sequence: CASIGGNTGELFF.

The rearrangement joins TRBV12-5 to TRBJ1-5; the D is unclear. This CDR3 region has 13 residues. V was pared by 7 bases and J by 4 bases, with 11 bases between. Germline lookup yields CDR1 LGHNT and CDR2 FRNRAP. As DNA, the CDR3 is TGTGCTAGTGCCGCTGACCGGAATCAGCCCCAGCATTTT. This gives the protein CASAADRNQPQHF.

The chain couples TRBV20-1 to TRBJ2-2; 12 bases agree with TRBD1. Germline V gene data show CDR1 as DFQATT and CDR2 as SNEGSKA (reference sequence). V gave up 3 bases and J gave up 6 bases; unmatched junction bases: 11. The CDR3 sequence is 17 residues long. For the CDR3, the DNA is TGCAGTGCTAGTTGGGACAGGGGGCCGGGTAATGCCGGGGAGCTGTTTTTT. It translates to CSASWDRGPGNAGELFF.

The DNA of the CDR3 is TGTGCCAGCAGTCTACAGGGGGCAACTGAAGCTTTCTTT. Its translation is CASSLQGATEAFF. The J gene is TRBJ1-1, the V gene TRBV12-3 or TRBV12-4, with 9 bases that match TRBD1. V shed 5 bases and J 5 bases; nucleotides not matched to a gene: 3. The CDR3 length is 13 residues.

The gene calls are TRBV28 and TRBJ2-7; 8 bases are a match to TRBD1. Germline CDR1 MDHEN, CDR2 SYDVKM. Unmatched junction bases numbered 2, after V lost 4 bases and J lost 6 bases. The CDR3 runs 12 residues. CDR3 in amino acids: CASSSTGVEQYF. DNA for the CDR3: TGTGCCAGCAGTTCGACAGGGGTCGAGCAGTACTTC.